This TCR beta chain was recovered during a study of neoadjuvant anti-PD-1 for oral cavity cancer. CDR1 SGHTA and CDR2 FQGNSA come from the germline V gene. This CDR3 contains 16 residues. V was cut by 1 base and J by 3 bases, with 15 bases left in between. General observations from the study: TCR analyses covered only a few patients per response group. Higher pretreatment Treg/Th17 ratios tracked higher pretreatment blood clonality.

A remark on this clone: Its specificity is unknown.

PBMC libraries mostly used roughly 500 ng of input genomic DNA, with six replicates per sample. Method: immunoSEQ multiplex PCR; TCRdb's copy keeps in-frame clones and lacks some. The sample comprises 5,500 to 7,500 clones, about two thirds of which are singletons, and 2.7% rests with the top ten. The sample consisted of PBMCs, taken before nivolumab (anti-PD-1) treatment. The origin of this receptor is a person aged 40 to 85 with oral cavity squamous cell carcinoma. The rearrangement joins TRBV7-2 to TRBJ1-2, with D unclear. CDR3 sequence reads: CASSLGGTNLDYGYTF. Written as DNA, the CDR3 is TGTGCCAGCAGCTTAGGGGGAACAAACCTCGACTATGGCTACACCTTC.